This passage covers 12 T cell receptor beta chains from one sample sequenced in a study of blood T cells in healthy people across ages. Sample-barcoded 5' priming and a J-beta primer mix drove a second PCR of about 6 to 11 cycles. Each CDR3 protein is one row after TCRdb ran MiXCR on the 5' RACE reads. This table has approximately 900,000 distinct CDR3 sequences, just under 30% appearing once. The data also belong to a second study, concerning T cells of mothers and their children.

Material for sequencing was blood. These TCRs come from a woman aged 40 to 55 in good health.

This chain uses TRBV5-1 with TRBJ2-7, with D possibly matching TRBD2 (6 bases). This CDR3 has 14 amino acids. The germline CDR1 and CDR2 sequences are SGHRS and YFSETQ. Trimming left V 0 bases short and J 12 bases short, with 19 bases between. The CDR3 nucleotides are TGCGCCAGCAGCTTGGCAGGGACTTTCTCTAGAGCGTACTTC. This sequence encodes CASSLAGTFSRAYF.

This clonotype has a count of ten or more. The rearrangement joins TRBV5-1 to TRBJ2-7; D gene ambiguous. There are 13 residues in the CDR3. Looked up from germline, CDR1 is SGHRS and CDR2 is YFSETQ. The V gene lost 0 bases and the J gene lost 5 bases, with 9 bases spanning the gap. The CDR3 here is CASSLASPNEQYF. The CDR3 DNA sequence: TGCGCCAGCAGCTTGGCCTCGCCCAACGAGCAGTACTTC. The entire variable domain, with the rest obtained from reference TRBV5-1 and TRBJ2-7, is as follows: KAGVTQTPRYLIKTRGQQVTLSCSPISGHRSVSWYQQTPGQGLQFLFEYFSETQRNKGNFPGRFSGRQFSNSRSEMNVSTLELGDSALYLCASSLASPNEQYFGPGTRLTVT.

This clonotype was observed a handful of times. One end of the junction varies from germline; a read error may be responsible. The chain is built from TRBV11-2 and TRBJ2-3, with unresolved D. CDR3 size: 14 residues. Germline V gene sequence: CDR1 SGHAT, CDR2 FQNNGV. CDR3 loop: CASSLGSSTDTRYF. The CDR3 bases are TGTGCCAGCAGCTTAGGATCCAGCACAGATACGCGGTATTTT.

Only a few counts were recorded for this clonotype. An end of the junction differs from the germline gene, which may be a read error. The chain uses TRBV12-3 or TRBV12-4 and TRBJ2-1, with TRBD2 identical over 8 bases. This CDR3 is built from 14 residues. The CDR3: CATFPSGPSNERFF. The CDR3 DNA sequence: TGTGCCACCTTCCCTAGCGGGCCTTCCAATGAGCGGTTCTTC.

The V gene is TRBV12-3 or TRBV12-4, the J gene TRBJ2-4, with D unresolved. V lost 5 bases, J lost 13 bases, and 24 bases lay in between. The CDR3 has 15 residues. In nucleotides, the CDR3 is TGTGCCAGCAGTACCGATCTAGAGCTCTTCAATGAGCAGTACTTC. It translates to CASSTDLELFNEQYF.

The chain recombines TRBV29-1 with TRBJ2-1, with 16 bases identical to TRBD2. Judging by the DNA end, TRBJ2-7 fits better; the J call may be wrong. Germline V gives CDR1 SQVTM, CDR2 ANQGSEA. This CDR3 spans 17 amino acids. Written as DNA, the CDR3 is TGCAGCGTCGCCGGGACTAGCGGGGGGGCCAGGTACAATGAGCAGTACTTC. Protein: CSVAGTSGGARYNEQYF.

This clonotype was seen more than once but under ten times. The chain is built from TRBV5-1 and TRBJ2-5, with D possibly matching TRBD2 (6 bases). Germline V gene data show CDR1 as SGHRS and CDR2 as YFSETQ. V was trimmed by 0 bases and J by 1 base, leaving 13 bases between them. There are 16 residues in the CDR3. The CDR3 sequence is CASSLGPAGFQETQYF. For the CDR3, the DNA is TGCGCCAGCAGCTTGGGCCCAGCGGGTTTCCAAGAGACCCAGTACTTC.

This clonotype was observed many times. V gene TRBV6-5 combines with J gene TRBJ2-7, with D possibly TRBD1 on 5 matching bases. V was trimmed by 6 bases and J by 2 bases, leaving 11 bases between them. The CDR3 has 13 amino acids. Germline V gene lookup returns CDR1 MNHEY and CDR2 SVGAGI. The CDR3: CASSREPAYEQYF. In DNA form, the CDR3 reads TGTGCCAGCAGCAGGGAACCAGCCTACGAGCAGTACTTC.

Ten or more counts support this clonotype. The rearrangement uses TRBV7-2 and TRBJ2-7, with D possibly TRBD1 on 5 matching bases. Germline lookup yields CDR1 SGHTA and CDR2 FQGNSA. The CDR3 loop spans 13 amino acids. Trimming removed 5 bases from V and 5 bases from J, with 13 bases in between. CDR3 bases: TGTGCCAGCAGCAATCAGGGTATCCACGAGCAGTACTTC. This translates into CASSNQGIHEQYF.

This chain links TRBV5-1 with TRBJ1-2; TRBD1 aligns across 7 bases. Trimming took 0 bases from V and 2 from J; bases not matched to a gene: 7. The germline V gene encodes CDR1 SGHRS and CDR2 YFSETQ. This CDR3 contains 16 residues. CDR3 in amino acids: CASSLAGDRRNYGYTF. Written as DNA, the CDR3 is TGCGCCAGCAGCTTGGCGGGGGACAGAAGAAACTATGGCTACACCTTC.

This clonotype was picked up many times. This rearrangement joins TRBV7-2 to TRBJ1-2, with 8 bases matching TRBD1. V lost 5 bases to trimming and J lost 4 bases; unmatched junction nucleotides: 6. The V gene's germline CDR1 is SGHTA and CDR2 FQGNSA. CDR3 length: 14 residues. The DNA of the CDR3 is TGTGCCAGCAGCCCCCGGACAGGGTCCTATGGCTACACCTTC. It codes for CASSPRTGSYGYTF.

Note on this clonotype: Relative to the germline gene, one junction end is altered; a read error may explain this. The V gene is TRBV12-3 or TRBV12-4, the J gene TRBJ2-4; 8 nucleotides match TRBD1. The CDR3 contains 15 residues. The chain's CDR3 is CANSPGTGLTNIQYF. The CDR3 nucleotides are TGTGCCAACAGTCCAGGGACAGGACTGACTAACATTCAGTACTTC.